What follows is one T cell receptor beta chain and its context. Trimming cost V 4 bases and J 1 base, with 16 bases left between them. This CDR3 has 16 residues. Sequencing was performed with immunoSEQ multiplex PCR; in TCRdb, only in-frame clones are kept and a portion is missing. The table records 70,000 to 85,000 clones, about 90% of them present only once. The sequenced cases were selected for having the highest brain T cell transcript signatures. These data originate in a study of brain T cells in children with intractable seizures. The sequence derives from a girl aged 2 to 9 with Rasmussen encephalitis and intractable seizures. The sequencing here drew on peripheral blood, taken at surgery. This chain uses TRBV23-1 with TRBJ2-5; tentative D call: TRBD1 (6 bases). TRBV23-1 is designated an ORF whose function remains uncertain. The CDR3 spells CASSLDRQFLQETQYF. The CDR3 region has the DNA TGCGCCAGCAGTCTCGACAGGCAATTCCTCCAAGAGACCCAGTACTTC.